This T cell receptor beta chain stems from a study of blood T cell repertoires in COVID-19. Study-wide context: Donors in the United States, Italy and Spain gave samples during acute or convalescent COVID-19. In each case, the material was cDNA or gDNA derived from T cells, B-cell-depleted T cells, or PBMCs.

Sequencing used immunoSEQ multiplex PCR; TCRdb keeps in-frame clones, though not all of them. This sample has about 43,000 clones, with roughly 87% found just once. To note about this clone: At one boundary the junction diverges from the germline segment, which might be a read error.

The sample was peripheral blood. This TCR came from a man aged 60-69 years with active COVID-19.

The CDR3 nucleotides are TGTGCTAGCAGCCCCAAAGAGACCCAGTACTTC. This translates into CASSPKETQYF. The gene calls are TRBV7-7 and TRBJ2-5; no clear D. Germline assignment: CDR1 SSHAT and CDR2 FNYEAQ (reference sequence). The CDR3 sequence is 11 residues long.